Presented here are 16 T cell receptor beta chains from one specimen sequenced in a study of blood T cell repertoires in COVID-19. Measured with immunoSEQ multiplex PCR; TCRdb has only the in-frame clones, and not every one. The data contain approximately 220,000 clones, 70% to 90% of them seen just once; the ten biggest clones take up more than 3.5%. The source material was PBMCs or T cells enriched from blood (not recorded which). The receptors were gathered from a woman between 40 and 55 years old with acute COVID-19.

The V call is TRBV29-1, the J call TRBJ2-5; D perhaps matches TRBD2 (5 bases). CDR3 length equals 14 residues. Germline V lookup: CDR1 SQVTM, CDR2 ANQGSEA. Trimming took 4 bases from V and 3 from J, leaving 15 bases between them. CDR3: CSVAPGIGEETQYF. CDR3 in DNA: TGCAGCGTTGCCCCGGGGATTGGAGAAGAGACCCAGTACTTC.

This chain links TRBV4-3 with TRBJ1-1; 8 bases align to TRBD1. Germline V gene data show CDR1 as LGHNA and CDR2 as YSLEER. The J segment lost 5 bases and the V segment lost 4 bases, leaving 9 bases of the junction unmatched. The CDR3 is made up of 15 amino acids. CDR3 residues: CASSRRRQGNTEAFF. In DNA, the CDR3 is TGCGCCAGCAGCCGCCGAAGACAGGGGAATACTGAAGCTTTCTTT.

The V call is TRBV27, the J call TRBJ2-7; D is undetermined. The CDR3 runs to 14 residues. The germline V gene has CDR1 MNHEY and CDR2 SMNVEV (reference sequence). V was clipped by 1 base and J by 2 bases, with 9 bases between them. DNA of the CDR3: TGTGCCAGCAGTTTATACTTGATTACCTACGAGCAGTACGTC. Its translation is CASSLYLITYEQYV.

This clone was found once. The rearrangement links TRBV28 to TRBJ1-3; D ambiguous. The CDR3 length is 13 residues. V lost 4 bases and J lost 2, with 6 bases in between. Germline CDR1 MDHEN, CDR2 SYDVKM. CDR3 in DNA: TGTGCCAGCAGTTCGGTGCCTGGAAACACCATATATTTT. Its protein product is CASSSVPGNTIYF. Filled out from reference TRBV28 and TRBJ1-3, the complete variable domain reads DVKVTQSSRYLVKRTGEKVFLECVQDMDHENMFWYRQDPGLGLRLIYFSYDVKMKEKGDIPEGYSVSREKKERFSLILESASTNQTSMYLCASSSVPGNTIYFGEGSWLTVV.

The chain uses TRBV27 and TRBJ1-2; D perhaps matches TRBD1 (6 bases). Germline CDR1 reads MNHEY; CDR2 reads SMNVEV (reference sequence). The V end was cut by 2 bases, the J end by 2 bases, with 15 bases between. The CDR3 spans 16 residues. The CDR3 here is CASSLQAGQPNYGYTF. CDR3 bases: TGTGCCAGCAGTTTACAAGCGGGACAACCCAACTATGGCTACACCTTC.

CDR3 sequence: CASSNGLAGLYEQYF. The CDR3 DNA reads as TGTGCCAGCAGCAATGGACTAGCGGGGCTTTACGAGCAGTACTTC. This chain joins TRBV7-2 and TRBJ2-7; 12 positions match TRBD2. V was pared by 5 bases and J by 4 bases, with 6 bases of the junction left unmatched. The CDR3 has 15 amino acids. Looked up from germline, CDR1 is SGHTA and CDR2 is FQGNSA.

The V gene is TRBV29-1, the J gene TRBJ1-1; D is unresolved. Looked up from germline, CDR1 is SQVTM and CDR2 is ANQGSEA. V was clipped by 5 bases and J by 3 bases, with 16 bases between them. There are 14 residues in the CDR3. The CDR3 spells CSVWRVGRDTEAFF. The CDR3 DNA sequence: TGCAGCGTTTGGAGGGTAGGGAGGGACACTGAAGCTTTCTTT.

The genes are TRBV5-4 and TRBJ2-5, with 14 bases matching TRBD2. CDR1 and CDR2 (germline): SGHNT, YYREEE (reference sequence). V gave up 4 bases and J gave up 2 bases; unmatched junction bases: 7. The CDR3 covers 17 residues. CDR3 residues: CASSRLAGGLDQETQYF. Here the CDR3 DNA reads TGTGCCAGCAGCCGACTAGCGGGGGGGCTGGATCAAGAGACCCAGTACTTC.

The chain carries TRBV7-9 and TRBJ2-5; 7 bases map to TRBD2. CDR3 length equals 14 residues. Looked up from germline, CDR1 is SEHNR and CDR2 is FQNEAQ (reference sequence). V lost 5 bases to trimming and J lost 4 bases; unmatched junction nucleotides: 7. The CDR3 coding sequence is TGTGCCAGCAGCCCCCCCGGGACTACAGAGACCCAGTACTTC. Translation gives CASSPPGTTETQYF.

The chain is built from TRBV2 and TRBJ1-1; 12 positions agree with TRBD1. The CDR3 covers 13 residues. The trim removed 10 bases at V and 6 bases at J, leaving 6 bases unmatched. The V gene's germline CDR1 is SNHLY and CDR2 FYNNEI. The CDR3 here is CAIGTGGAAEAFF. The DNA for the CDR3 is TGTGCCATCGGGACAGGGGGCGCGGCTGAAGCTTTCTTT.

This chain joins TRBV7-9 and TRBJ1-2; TRBD1 agrees at 7 bases. V shed 0 bases and J 4 bases; nucleotides not matched to a gene: 2. There are 14 residues in the CDR3. Germline CDR1 and CDR2: SEHNR and FQNEAQ (reference sequence). The CDR3 coding sequence is TGTGCCAGCAGCTTAGCAGGGGGCATCTATGGCTACACCTTC. Translating it yields CASSLAGGIYGYTF.

This clone appeared a few times. This chain connects TRBV29-1 to TRBJ2-7; tentative D call: TRBD1 (6 bases). The V gene's germline CDR1 is SQVTM and CDR2 ANQGSEA. Deletions cut 4 bases from V and 0 bases from J, with 10 bases between. The CDR3 contains 13 residues. The CDR3 loop reads CSVVEDSSYEQYF. CDR3 coding DNA: TGCAGCGTTGTGGAGGACAGCTCCTACGAGCAGTACTTC.

The chain recombines TRBV2 with TRBJ1-2; 8 nucleotides match TRBD1. CDR1 is SNHLY, CDR2 FYNNEI, per germline. V lost 7 bases and J lost 8; bases outside the gene matches: 9. The CDR3 has 13 amino acids. The CDR3 spells CASTGRTGFGYTF. The CDR3 DNA reads as TGTGCCAGCACCGGACGGACAGGGTTCGGCTACACCTTC.

The gene calls are TRBV14 and TRBJ1-1; D is unresolved. The CDR3 contains 15 residues. Trimming left V 0 bases short and J 5 bases short, with 13 bases between. Germline V lookup: CDR1 SGHDN, CDR2 FVKESK. The chain's CDR3 is CASSQDSTRFTEAFF. As DNA, the CDR3 is TGTGCCAGCAGCCAAGATTCCACGCGTTTTACTGAAGCTTTCTTT.

This clone was picked up one time. The V and J genes are TRBV3-1 (or the pseudogene TRBV3-2) and TRBJ2-2, with 10 bases that match TRBD1. The V gene end was trimmed by 1 base and the J gene end by 5 bases; junction bases not matched to a gene: 1. Germline CDR1 LGHDT, CDR2 YNNKEL (reference sequence). This CDR3 comprises 15 residues. The CDR3 nucleotides read TGTGCCAGCAGCCAAGGGACAGGGGGGACCGGGGAGCTGTTTTTT. This translates into CASSQGTGGTGELFF.

The chain has TRBV29-1 and TRBJ1-2, with D unresolved. Per the germline V gene, CDR1 is SQVTM and CDR2 is ANQGSEA. The CDR3 has 14 amino acids. Between the trimmed V and J ends, which lost 7 bases and 1 base, there was a span of 16 bases. This chain's CDR3 is CSAEEPTSNYGYTF. In DNA form, the CDR3 reads TGCAGCGCCGAAGAACCGACAAGTAACTATGGCTACACCTTC.